This TCR beta chain emerged from a study of blood T cell repertoires in COVID-19. V was cut by 5 bases and J by 8 bases, with 9 bases left in between. The germline V gene has CDR1 SNHLY and CDR2 FYNNEI. The CDR3 is made up of 11 amino acids. In the original workflow: Reference gene primer amplification gave estimated nucleated cell counts. Libraries were prepared by immunoSEQ multiplex PCR; TCRdb keeps only in-frame clonotypes and omits some of them. D and trimming were read from the DNA, whereas the V and J calls and clone size are those reported in that table. The sample lists roughly 140,000 clones, 75% to 90% seen once, with 3.9% in the top ten.

Material for sequencing was PBMCs or T cells enriched from blood (not recorded which). The receptor comes from a man aged 45-65 years in a cohort exposed to, infected with or recovered from COVID-19 (not recorded which). The rearrangement links TRBV2 to TRBJ1-2; D call uncertain. The CDR3 loop reads CASSFAAGYTF. DNA of the CDR3: TGTGCCAGCAGTTTCGCAGCGGGCTACACCTTC.